The source of this T cell receptor (beta chain) is a study of tumor-infiltrating lymphocytes in primary liver carcinoma. For the study at large: Patients' primary liver carcinoma was surgically resected. The patient population consisted of men and women between 30 and 69 years of age.

Study-wide findings and caveats: Relative to blood, tumors carried a significantly larger fraction of the repertoire in their top 250 clones (p = 0.039).

In germline, CDR1 is SGHAT, CDR2 FQNNGV. The CDR3 contains 16 residues. Out of unsorted whole blood came the blood RNA, and germline DNA was extracted as well. In advance of surgery, around 4 milliliters of peripheral blood were collected. Making TCR beta cDNA involved approximately 0.5 ug total RNA and a constant-region primer. What produced the TCR beta libraries was three nested multiplex PCR rounds using slightly modified ARM-PCR. Rounds one and two of PCR, each of around 11 cycles, were primed with TRBV1-TRBV30 forward primers and a C-beta reverse primer. TCRdb called the multiplex PCR reads again in MiXCR, with one record for every CDR3 protein. This sample yields 330,000 or so distinct CDR3 sequences, of which approximately 65% are seen a single time; 5% to 6.5% belongs to the top ten. This clonotype has a single count. As yet, its antigen is unknown. At one boundary the junction diverges from the germline segment, which might be a read error.

V gene TRBV11-2 combines with J gene TRBJ1-6, with D tentatively TRBD1 (6 bases). This TCR was sampled from a man aged 35-49 years with primary liver carcinoma and hepatitis B virus infection. Sequencing was performed on peripheral blood. CDR3 amino acids: CASSGGGVMVDSPLHF. The DNA of the CDR3 is TGTGCCAGCAGCGGAGGGGGTGTGATGGTCGATTCACCTCTCCACTTT.